This TCR beta chain is from a study of blood T cells in healthy people across ages. This clonotype has a count of ten or more. Donors each provided 7.5 to 10 milliliters of peripheral blood. PBMCs, at least 7 million per sample, were isolated. Per the germline V gene, CDR1 is SEHNR and CDR2 is FQNEAQ (reference sequence). The CDR3 consists of 12 residues. The V end was cut by 1 base, the J end by 7 bases, with 8 bases between. A second PCR, run for about 7 to 11 cycles, used a sample-barcoded 5' primer plus a J-beta primer mix. In TCRdb, the 5' RACE reads were re-called with MiXCR into one record per CDR3 protein. The sample has hundreds of thousands of distinct CDR3 sequences, less than 40% seen once.

The chain recombines TRBV7-9 with TRBJ2-7; D gene unclear. The sequence came from a woman aged 80 or older in good health. Sequencing was performed on blood. Here the CDR3 reads CASSLVGQEQYF. The DNA of the CDR3 is TGTGCCAGCAGCTTAGTCGGTCAAGAGCAGTACTTC.